This T cell receptor beta chain was identified in a study of PD-1 blockade in classical Hodgkin lymphoma. Here immunoSEQ multiplex PCR was the method, and the copy in TCRdb shows in-frame clones only, minus some. The repertoire holds approximately 93,000 clones, with 78% as singletons. The time point here: cycle 4 day 1 (C4D1), after more than 5 weeks of nivolumab. With no exception, relapse followed autologous stem cell transplantation in all patients, and brentuximab vedotin exposure varied. Looked up from germline, CDR1 is SGHDT and CDR2 is YYEEEE. V was trimmed by 1 base and J by 2 bases, leaving 9 bases between them. The CDR3 is 15 amino acids.

The starting material was peripheral blood mononuclear cells (PBMCs), obtained before the fourth cycle of nivolumab. The chain carries TRBV5-6 and TRBJ2-2; tentatively, D is TRBD1 (6 bases). The sequence came from a human donor with classical Hodgkin lymphoma. CDR3 nucleotide sequence: TGTGCCAGCAGCTTGCCACAGGGCAACACCGGGGAGCTGTTTTTT. This encodes CASSLPQGNTGELFF. Full variable domain (rest looked up from reference TRBV5-6 and TRBJ2-2): DAGVTQSPTHLIKTRGQQVTLRCSPKSGHDTVSWYQQALGQGPQFIFQYYEEEERQRGNFPDRFSGHQFPNYSSELNVNALLLGDSALYLCASSLPQGNTGELFFGEGSRLTVL.